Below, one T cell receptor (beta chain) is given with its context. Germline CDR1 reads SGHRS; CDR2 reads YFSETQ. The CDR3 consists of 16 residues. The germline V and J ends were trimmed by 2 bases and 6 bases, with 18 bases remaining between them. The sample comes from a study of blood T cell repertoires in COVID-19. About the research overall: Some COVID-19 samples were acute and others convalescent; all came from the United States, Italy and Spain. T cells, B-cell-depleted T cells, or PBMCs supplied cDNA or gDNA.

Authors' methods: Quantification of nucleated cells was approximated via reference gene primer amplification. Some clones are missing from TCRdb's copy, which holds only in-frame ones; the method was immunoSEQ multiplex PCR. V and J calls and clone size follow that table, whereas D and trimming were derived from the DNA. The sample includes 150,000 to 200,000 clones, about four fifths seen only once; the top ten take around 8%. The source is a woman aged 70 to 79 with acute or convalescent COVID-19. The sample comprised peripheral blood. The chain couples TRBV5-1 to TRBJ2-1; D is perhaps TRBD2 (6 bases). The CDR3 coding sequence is TGCGCCAGCAGCTTAGGTGGAGGGAGTAACCTCAATGAGCAGTTCTTC. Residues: CASSLGGGSNLNEQFF.